This record looks at one T cell receptor (beta chain) sequence and its context. The antigen is unknown. The sample originates from a study of cytomegalovirus exposure and HLA in healthy donors. General study findings and limits: Beyond CMV serostatus, there was no information to go on about immune exposure. There was a cluster of highly shared sequence variants that was likely a sequencing artifact.

The CDR3 extends over 12 amino acids. V shed 6 bases and J shed 4 bases, with 9 bases lying between them. The germline CDR1 and CDR2 sequences are MNHEY and SVGAGI. The study ran its PCR with 60 Vbeta and 13 Jbeta primers. Profiled with immunoSEQ multiplex PCR; TCRdb holds only in-frame clones, not every one. Its table lists over 75,000 clones. The chain uses TRBV6-5 and TRBJ1-1; D gene ambiguous. Input material: PBMCs. This receptor was obtained from a girl between 5 and 17 years old in good health and CMV-seropositive. The CDR3 nucleotides read TGTGCCAGCAGATCGACTAGCACTGAAGCTTTCTTT. It codes for CASRSTSTEAFF.